This is a list of T cell receptor beta chains from one sample in a study of CD8 T cells in ankylosing spondylitis. TCRdb reprocessed the 5' RACE reads with MiXCR, giving one entry per CDR3 protein. The table lists hundreds of thousands of distinct CDR3 sequences, roughly a tenth of them singletons. Sequencing was carried out using blood, either unsorted or a sorted T cell fraction (not recorded which). The receptor set was obtained from a male donor with ankylosing spondylitis or in good health (not recorded which). Each CDR3 is given with its conserved first and last residue.

V gene: TRBV7-8
CDR3 protein: CASSLPATGELFF

V gene: TRBV7-9
CDR3 protein: CASSLRAGPNEQFF

V gene: TRBV20-1
CDR3 protein: CSVREVGEQFF

V gene: TRBV12-3/TRBV12-4
CDR3 protein: CASSTSGTSGTGYEQFF

V gene: TRBV9
CDR3 protein: CASSVAAGRDEQYF

V gene: TRBV20-1
CDR3 protein: CSARDAVGTDTQYF

V gene: TRBV29-1
CDR3 protein: CSDLSGGETQYF

V gene: TRBV6-5
CDR3 protein: CASSYSQEYYGYTF

V gene: TRBV5-6
CDR3 protein: CASSLQGAGEAFF

V gene: TRBV5-6
CDR3 protein: CASSLNTGGNTIYF

V gene: TRBV30
CDR3 protein: CAWIWTGQGGYTF

V gene: TRBV12-3/TRBV12-4
CDR3 protein: CASTPGGLGTGYTF

V gene: TRBV20-1
CDR3 protein: CSARVRKGLASEQYF

V gene: TRBV20-1
CDR3 protein: CSTSRTGLAPNEQFF

V gene: TRBV7-9
CDR3 protein: CASSLVPSRPSYGYTF

V gene: TRBV7-6
CDR3 protein: CASSRGNTNQPQHF

V gene: TRBV20-1
CDR3 protein: CSARAPHRYEQYF

V gene: TRBV5-1
CDR3 protein: CASSLAGAGDNSPLHF

V gene: TRBV9
CDR3 protein: CASSVGQFYEQYF

V gene: TRBV5-1
CDR3 protein: CASSLALGDNEQFF

V gene: TRBV24-1
CDR3 protein: CATSDPGTDSNQPQHF

V gene: TRBV30
CDR3 protein: CAWRRLRGENSPLHF

V gene: TRBV7-2
CDR3 protein: CASSSRPTDEQYF

V gene: TRBV25-1
CDR3 protein: CASSEGAGAPGGNTIYF

V gene: TRBV27
CDR3 protein: CASSLSLGTAQGVSGNTIYF

V gene: TRBV5-1
CDR3 protein: CASSWEGGEAFF

V gene: TRBV12-3/TRBV12-4
CDR3 protein: CASSSQPQGADTQYF

V gene: TRBV19
CDR3 protein: CASRETGSYEQYF

V gene: TRBV12-3/TRBV12-4
CDR3 protein: CASSFGSTNYGYTF

V gene: TRBV29-1
CDR3 protein: CSAIESYEQYF

V gene: TRBV12-3/TRBV12-4
CDR3 protein: CASSLGSTGSNTEAFF

V gene: TRBV10-3
CDR3 protein: CAITEGAGGELFF

V gene: TRBV13
CDR3 protein: CASSLPGLAYSADTQYF

V gene: TRBV5-1
CDR3 protein: CASSLSQMNTEAFF

V gene: TRBV5-6
CDR3 protein: CASNPGSYNEQFF

V gene: TRBV6-1
CDR3 protein: CASSGGIRLNEQFF

V gene: TRBV7-3
CDR3 protein: CASSLTGLATFANTGELFF

V gene: TRBV7-2
CDR3 protein: CASSLATSGGAYEQFF

V gene: TRBV7-2
CDR3 protein: CASSFGLAIDYNEQFF

V gene: TRBV5-1
CDR3 protein: CASSLAPSISRKRTDTQYF

V gene: TRBV7-3
CDR3 protein: CASSPSLSTDTQYF

V gene: TRBV6-5
CDR3 protein: CASSYQLSMATDTQYF

V gene: TRBV7-6
CDR3 protein: CASSLDVAGDQFF

V gene: TRBV20-1
CDR3 protein: CSARIQGYTDTQYF

V gene: TRBV15
CDR3 protein: CATSRGFQGTRNEQFF

V gene: TRBV3-1
CDR3 protein: CASSQVQGEGTEAFF

V gene: TRBV6-2/TRBV6-3
CDR3 protein: CASSHPRDRNNQPQHF

V gene: TRBV9
CDR3 protein: CASSARLAGDQETQYF

V gene: TRBV6-5
CDR3 protein: CASRIRQGANEAFF

V gene: TRBV12-3/TRBV12-4
CDR3 protein: CASSQGSPDFNQPQHF

V gene: TRBV5-8
CDR3 protein: CASTPGQGNYEQYF

V gene: TRBV2
CDR3 protein: CASSEAGGHLGEQFF

V gene: TRBV5-1
CDR3 protein: CASSRDPGELFF

V gene: TRBV20-1
CDR3 protein: CTPGTQYF